In its sample, the clone carrying this T cell receptor (beta chain) was seen once. Study processing details: Amplification from reference gene primers served as the basis for estimated nucleated cell counts. Profiled with immunoSEQ multiplex PCR; TCRdb holds only in-frame clones, not every one. Clone size and the V and J calls come from that table; the DNA yielded D and trimming. The sample yields 95,000 to 150,000 clones, around 86% seen once. This record comes from a study of blood T cell repertoires in COVID-19. Turning to the study itself: The United States, Italy and Spain provided the acute and convalescent COVID-19 samples. PBMCs, B-cell-depleted T cells, or T cells provided the cDNA or gDNA that made up the material.

J gave up 5 bases and V 5 bases, and 3 bases lay outside the gene matches. This CDR3 spans 14 amino acids. CDR1 LNHNV and CDR2 YYDKDF come from the germline V gene (reference sequence). The sequence came from a man in his forties or fifties with acute or convalescent COVID-19. Sequences were obtained from peripheral blood. The rearrangement links TRBV15 to TRBJ1-5, with 10 nucleotides matching TRBD1. The CDR3 bases are TGTGCCACCAGCGGACAGGGGGGCGATCAGCCCCAGCATTTT. Its translation is CATSGQGGDQPQHF. Drawing the rest from reference TRBV15 and TRBJ1-5, the complete variable domain is DAMVIQNPRYQVTQFGKPVTLSCSQTLNHNVMYWYQQKSSQAPKLLFHYYDKDFNNEADTPDNFQSRRPNTSFCFLDIRSPGLGDTAMYLCATSGQGGDQPQHFGDGTRLSIL.